This T cell receptor beta chain was captured by sequencing in a study of siplizumab effects on memory and regulatory T cells. Study-wide results and limits: Siplizumab produced a significant drop in alloreactive sequences attributable to unstimulated CD4+ memory cells. Proliferating clones, CD4+ or CD8+, lacked an assignable naive or memory phenotype in roughly 80-96% of cases.

Method: immunoSEQ multiplex PCR; TCRdb's copy keeps in-frame clones and lacks some. The sample lists about 50,000 clones; roughly 87% were seen once. This clone appeared once. Its target is unknown. Material for sequencing was naive CD8+ T cells sorted from blood. This sequence was found in a human donor in good health.

CDR3 DNA: TGTGCCAGCAGTTACAGGGGGCTCCACGAGCAGTACTTC. Its translation is CASSYRGLHEQYF. This sequence joins TRBV6-5 and TRBJ2-5, with 7 bases lining up with TRBD1. Matching the DNA end better, TRBJ2-7 makes the J call doubtful. This CDR3 is 13 amino acids long. The germline V gene has CDR1 MNHEY and CDR2 SVGAGI.